The T cell receptor beta chain described here comes from a study of post-analysis software for immune sequencing data. Study details: Relapsing-remitting, secondary progressive and progressive-relapsing courses of multiple sclerosis were included. Points from the study as a whole: When patients were compared with controls, about 5 TRBV segments were more frequent, TRBV5-6, TRBV5-1 and TRBV20-1 among them. Significantly lower normalized Chao1 diversity was seen in multiple sclerosis patients than in controls. Samples from a shared batch, those prepared together, strongly co-clustered by F measure.

Unique-molecular-identifier-tagged TCR beta cDNA libraries were used. About 500,000 cDNA molecules came from about 1 to 10 million T cells. TCRdb fed the PCR reads into MiXCR, producing one record per CDR3 protein. The repertoire holds almost 700,000 distinct CDR3 sequences, 59% seen once, with approximately 11% in the top ten. The V end was cut by 5 bases, the J end by 3 bases, with 13 bases between. CDR3 length: 14 amino acids. The germline V gene has CDR1 SEHNR and CDR2 FQNEAQ (reference sequence). The sample holds a few counts of this clonotype. Its antigen is undetermined. The receptor's source is a girl aged 2 to 9 with multiple sclerosis. Source material: blood. The rearrangement joins TRBV7-9 to TRBJ2-5; no clear D. The CDR3 spells CASSPPVTEETQYF. Written as DNA, the CDR3 is TGTGCCAGCAGCCCCCCCGTTACCGAAGAGACCCAGTACTTC.